This T cell receptor beta chain emerged from a study of blood T cells in healthy people across ages. Study context: Template-switching capture recovered about one barcoded beta molecule per two T cells.

Using a J-beta primer mix together with a sample-barcoded 5' primer, a second PCR was run for roughly 7 to 11 cycles. TCRdb re-derived calls from the 5' RACE reads in MiXCR, one entry per CDR3 protein. The table includes some 1,000,000 distinct CDR3 sequences, roughly a quarter detected once. This CDR3 comprises 17 residues. Between the trimmed V and J ends, which lost 2 bases and 0 bases, there was a span of 14 bases. CDR1 is MNHNS and CDR2 is SASEGT in the germline V gene. This clonotype was seen more than once but under ten times. These sequences were also reported in another study, on T cells of mothers and their children. That study adds: Several children, together with their three healthy Caucasian mothers, made up the donors. Thymic selection molds TCR recombination output in much the same way for related pairs as for unrelated pairs.

The receptor comes from a girl aged 2-9 years in good health. This chain connects TRBV6-1 to TRBJ1-3, with a weak D call TRBD1 (5 bases). Material for sequencing was blood. The DNA for the CDR3 is TGTGCCAGCAGTGAAACAGGCGCCTATCCCTCTGGAAACACCATATATTTT. Protein product: CASSETGAYPSGNTIYF.